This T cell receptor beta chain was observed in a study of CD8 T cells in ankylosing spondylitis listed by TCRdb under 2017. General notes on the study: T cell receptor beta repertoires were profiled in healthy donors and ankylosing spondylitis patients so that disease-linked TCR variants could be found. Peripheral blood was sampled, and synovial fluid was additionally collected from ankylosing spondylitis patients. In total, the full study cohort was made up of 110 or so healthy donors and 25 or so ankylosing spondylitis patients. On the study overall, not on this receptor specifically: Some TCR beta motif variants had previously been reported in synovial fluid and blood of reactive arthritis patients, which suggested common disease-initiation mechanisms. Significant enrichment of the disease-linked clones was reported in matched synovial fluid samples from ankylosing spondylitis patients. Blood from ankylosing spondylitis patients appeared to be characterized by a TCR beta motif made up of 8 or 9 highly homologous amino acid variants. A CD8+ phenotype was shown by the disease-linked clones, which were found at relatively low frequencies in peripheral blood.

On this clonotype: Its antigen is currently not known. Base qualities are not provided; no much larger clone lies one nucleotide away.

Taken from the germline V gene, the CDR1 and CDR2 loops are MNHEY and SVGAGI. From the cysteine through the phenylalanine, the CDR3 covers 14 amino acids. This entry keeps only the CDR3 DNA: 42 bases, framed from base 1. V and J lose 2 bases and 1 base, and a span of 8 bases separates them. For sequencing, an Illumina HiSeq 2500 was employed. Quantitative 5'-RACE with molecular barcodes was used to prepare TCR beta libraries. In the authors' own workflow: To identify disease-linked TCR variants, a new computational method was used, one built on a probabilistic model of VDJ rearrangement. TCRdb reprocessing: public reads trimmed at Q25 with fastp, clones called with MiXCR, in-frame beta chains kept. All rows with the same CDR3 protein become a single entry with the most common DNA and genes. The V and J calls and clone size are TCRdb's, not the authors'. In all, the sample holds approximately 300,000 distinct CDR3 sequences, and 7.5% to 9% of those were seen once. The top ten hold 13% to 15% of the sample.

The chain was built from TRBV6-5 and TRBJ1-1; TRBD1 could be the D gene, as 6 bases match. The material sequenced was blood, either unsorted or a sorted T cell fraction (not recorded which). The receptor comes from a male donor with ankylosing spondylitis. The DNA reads TGTGCCAGCAGTTACGCGGGACAGAACACTGAAGCTTTCTTT. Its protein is CASSYAGQNTEAFF.